This T cell receptor (beta chain) was obtained from a study of response to subunit inactivated influenza vaccine. The J segment lost 6 bases and the V segment lost 7 bases, leaving 10 bases of the junction unmatched. The CDR3 consists of 16 residues. TCRdb redid the calling of the RT-PCR reads with MiXCR, one entry per CDR3 protein. The data show 300,000 to 350,000 distinct CDR3 sequences, about a fifth seen once. This clonotype occurred a few times. The rearrangement uses TRBV12-3 or TRBV12-4 and TRBJ2-2, with 11 bases identical to TRBD1. Sample: PBMCs from blood, taken approximately 20 months after vaccination. This TCR came from a man aged 50-75 years who received an inactivated influenza vaccine. The CDR3 DNA reads as TGTGCCAGCACCGCCTCTCTGGGACAGGGGGCCGGGGAGCTGTTTTTT. Encoded protein: CASTASLGQGAGELFF.